Shown below are 25 T cell receptor beta chains from a single sample sequenced in a study of Ad26.COV2.S vaccination and SARS-CoV-2 variants. Libraries were prepared by immunoSEQ multiplex PCR; TCRdb keeps only in-frame clonotypes and omits some of them. The table records around 320,000 clones, about nine tenths of them present only once. As for treatment: some 20 received Ad26.COV2.S at low or high dose, single or two shots; about 5 received placebo; per-sample allocation not given. Collection of the samples took place on day 63 after the first injection of vaccine or placebo. This sample comprised peripheral blood, obtained in a trial of Ad26.COV2.S vaccine versus placebo. These receptors were taken from a person between 18 and 65 years old who received the Ad26.COV2.S COVID-19 vaccine or a placebo.

This chain connects TRBV12-3 or TRBV12-4 to TRBJ1-6; D ambiguous. This CDR3 has 13 amino acids. V was clipped by 5 bases and J by 7 bases, with 9 bases between them. The CDR3 DNA reads TGTGCCAGCAGTCTGGGGATGAATTCACCCCTCCACTTT. Its protein is CASSLGMNSPLHF.

This clone showed up just once. The CDR3 DNA sequence: TGTGCCATCAGTGAGCCAATGGGACCGAACCAAGAGACCCAGTACTTC. This sequence encodes CAISEPMGPNQETQYF. This chain links TRBV10-3 with TRBJ2-5, with D possibly called TRBD1 or TRBD2 (5 bases each). The V end was cut by 2 bases, the J end by 0 bases, with 13 bases between. CDR1 is ENHRY and CDR2 is SYGVKD in the germline V gene. This CDR3 contains 16 residues.

The CDR3 DNA reads TGTGCCAGCAGCCAGACTCCTAGCGGGGGGGCCGGGGAGCTGTTTTTT. Its translation: CASSQTPSGGAGELFF. The chain is built from TRBV3-1 (or the pseudogene TRBV3-2) and TRBJ2-2; 12 bases agree with TRBD2. Germline V CDR1 and CDR2: LGHDT, YNNKEL (reference sequence). The V gene end was trimmed by 3 bases and the J gene end by 6 bases; junction bases not matched to a gene: 5. The CDR3 is 16 amino acids.

The table lists this clone with a count of one. The chain is built from TRBV6-5 and TRBJ2-7, with D perhaps TRBD1 or TRBD2 (5 bases each). The CDR3 contains 13 residues. V was clipped by 6 bases and J by 6 bases, with 15 bases between them. Germline CDR1 MNHEY, CDR2 SVGAGI. CDR3 DNA: TGTGCCAGCAGCCGGGACCCCGCGGGCGAGCAGTACTTC. Translated: CASSRDPAGEQYF.

The chain couples TRBV6-5 to TRBJ1-4; D perhaps matches TRBD1 (5 bases). Trimming removed 0 bases from V and 8 bases from J, with 13 bases in between. CDR1 and CDR2 from the germline V gene are MNHEY and SVGAGI. The CDR3 loop spans 15 amino acids. CDR3 protein: CASSYSLGGFEKLFF. DNA for the CDR3: TGTGCCAGCAGTTACTCTTTGGGGGGGTTCGAAAAACTGTTTTTT.

The CDR3 DNA follows: TGTGCCAGCAGTCCGCTCGGACAGGTTTTTAACTATGGCTACACCTTC. It translates to CASSPLGQVFNYGYTF. The chain joins TRBV27 to TRBJ1-2; 7 positions match TRBD1. The V gene's germline CDR1 is MNHEY and CDR2 SMNVEV (reference sequence). J was trimmed by 1 base and V by 5 bases; bases with no gene match: 10. This CDR3 is built from 16 residues.

V usage is TRBV5-8 and J usage is TRBJ2-4; D is ambiguous. V was shortened by 5 bases and J by 1 base, with 19 bases between the two germline ends. The CDR3 is made up of 17 amino acids. The germline V gene encodes CDR1 SGHTS and CDR2 YDEGEE. The CDR3 is CASRRNSFEMAKNIQYF. As DNA, the CDR3 is TGTGCCAGCAGGCGGAACAGCTTCGAGATGGCCAAAAACATTCAGTACTTC.

This sequence joins TRBV18 and TRBJ2-7, with D perhaps TRBD1 (6 bases). V lost 0 bases to trimming and J lost 1 base, with 7 bases between them. This CDR3 spans 14 amino acids. CDR1 is KGHSH, CDR2 LQKENI, per germline. The CDR3 DNA follows: TGTGCCAGCTCACCACCGGACAGTTCCTACGAGCAGTACTTC. As protein: CASSPPDSSYEQYF.

The chain has TRBV19 and TRBJ2-1, with TRBD2 identical over 9 bases. The CDR3 length is 14 residues. V shed 4 bases, J shed 9 bases, and the junction held 7 bases outside the gene matches. Germline-derived CDR1 and CDR2 are LNHDA and SQIVND (reference sequence). CDR3 coding DNA: TGTGCCAGTAGTAGCGGGGGGGCTCGGTCTGAGCAGTTCTTC. Translated: CASSSGGARSEQFF.

This clone was counted a single time. The junction and the germline gene differ at one end; a read error may be behind it. The CDR3 spells CASSQEANGLVVSPLHF. The CDR3 DNA is TGCGCCAGCAGTCAAGAGGCAAACGGACTGGTAGTGTCACCCCTCCACTTT. This rearrangement joins TRBV4-1 to TRBJ1-6; D not certain. This CDR3 comprises 17 residues. The germline CDR1 and CDR2 sequences are MGHRA and YSYEKL.

This clone came up a few times. The chain links TRBV15 to TRBJ1-2, with 7 bases fitting TRBD1. The germline gives CDR1 LNHNV, CDR2 YYDKDF (reference sequence). After removal of 5 bases from V and 4 bases from J, the junction contained 1 base not matched to a gene. This CDR3 has 12 amino acids. The CDR3 here is CATSRDSYGYTF. CDR3 DNA sequence: TGTGCCACCAGCCGGGACAGCTATGGCTACACCTTC.

The chain combines TRBV27 with TRBJ2-1, with D unresolved. The CDR3 has 16 residues. Germline V gene lookup returns CDR1 MNHEY and CDR2 SMNVEV (reference sequence). V shed 0 bases and J shed 0 bases, with 9 bases lying between them. DNA of the CDR3: TGTGCCAGCAGTTTATCTGTGGGTCTCTCCTACAATGAGCAGTTCTTC. Amino acid sequence: CASSLSVGLSYNEQFF.

The chain joins TRBV19 to TRBJ2-3; D possibly corresponds to TRBD2 (6 bases). V lost 6 bases to trimming and J lost 0 bases, with 16 bases between them. From germline, CDR1 is LNHDA and CDR2 SQIVND (reference sequence). The CDR3 spans 16 residues. The CDR3 DNA reads TGTGCCAGTAGAAATGGAGGGATGTCTAGCACAGATACGCAGTATTTT. Translating gives CASRNGGMSSTDTQYF.

CDR3 DNA: TGCGCCAGCAGCCAAAGCTTACAGGGGGGCTCCTACGAGCAGTACTTC. This gives the protein CASSQSLQGGSYEQYF. V usage is TRBV4-3 and J usage is TRBJ2-7, with 8 bases fitting TRBD1. Trimming at V came to 2 bases and at J to 0 bases, leaving 6 bases not matched to a gene. Germline V gene sequence: CDR1 LGHNA, CDR2 YSLEER. The CDR3 has 16 amino acids.

The chain has TRBV18 and TRBJ2-3; 13 positions agree with TRBD2. The CDR3 spans 18 residues. Germline CDR1 and CDR2: KGHSH and LQKENI. Germline trimming cut 2 bases from V and 4 bases from J; bases unmatched to any gene: 9. CDR3 sequence: CASSPMGLAGFGPDTQYF. Here the CDR3 DNA reads TGTGCCAGCTCACCAATGGGACTAGCGGGGTTTGGCCCAGATACGCAGTATTTT.

The V gene is TRBV20-1, the J gene TRBJ2-7; D uncertain. CDR1 and CDR2 from the germline V gene are DFQATT and SNEGSKA (reference sequence). Trimming stripped 1 base from V and 3 bases from J, with 4 bases between. This CDR3 is 11 amino acids long. The CDR3: CSARGRYEQYF. For the CDR3, the DNA is TGCAGTGCTAGAGGTCGCTACGAGCAGTACTTC.

The rearrangement links TRBV2 to TRBJ1-6, with a weak D call TRBD1 (5 bases). Germline V lookup: CDR1 SNHLY, CDR2 FYNNEI. The CDR3 extends over 16 amino acids. Trimming removed 4 bases from V and 10 bases from J, with 20 bases in between. CDR3 residues: CASSGTNGGVESPLHF. The DNA of the CDR3 is TGTGCCAGCAGTGGCACAAATGGGGGGGTAGAGTCACCCCTCCACTTT. Full variable domain (outside the CDR3, taken from reference TRBV2 and TRBJ1-6): EPEVTQTPSHQVTQMGQEVILRCVPISNHLYFYWYRQILGQKVEFLVSFYNNEISEKSEIFDDQFSVERPDGSNFTLKIRSTKLEDSAMYFCASSGTNGGVESPLHFGNGTRLTVT.

J is TRBJ1-1 and V is TRBV3-1 (or the pseudogene TRBV3-2); D remains unclear. V was trimmed by 1 base and J by 7 bases, leaving 7 bases between them. The CDR3 runs to 12 residues. Per the germline V gene, CDR1 is LGHDT and CDR2 is YNNKEL (reference sequence). In nucleotides, the CDR3 is TGTGCCAGCAGCCAAGGTGATGATGAAGCTTTCTTT. It is translated as CASSQGDDEAFF.

This clone appeared a single time. The V and J genes are TRBV4-1 and TRBJ1-2; D is ambiguous. This CDR3 spans 15 amino acids. V shed 1 base and J shed 5 bases, with 14 bases lying between them. Germline V gene lookup returns CDR1 MGHRA and CDR2 YSYEKL. CDR3 sequence (DNA): TGCGCCAGCAGCCAAGGGGTCTTAGGAGGTTATGGCTACACCTTC. The encoded protein is CASSQGVLGGYGYTF.

This rearrangement joins TRBV3-1 (or the pseudogene TRBV3-2) to TRBJ1-2; TRBD1 agrees at 8 bases. CDR3 length: 16 residues. The germline V gene encodes CDR1 LGHDT and CDR2 YNNKEL (reference sequence). Trimming cost V 0 bases and J 2 bases; bases outside gene matches: 5. The CDR3 DNA reads TGTGCCAGCAGCCAAGAGGGGCAGGGGGCAAACTATGGCTACACCTTC. Its translation: CASSQEGQGANYGYTF.

This sequence joins TRBV11-3 and TRBJ2-1, with a possible D match to TRBD1 (6 bases). Trimming cost V 4 bases and J 4 bases, with 14 bases left between them. Germline V gene sequence: CDR1 SGHNT, CDR2 YENEEA. This CDR3 has 15 amino acids. DNA of the CDR3: TGTGCCAGCAGCTCACGAAATGGACAGTACAATGAGCAGTTCTTC. Encoded protein: CASSSRNGQYNEQFF.

Only one count was recorded for this clone. This chain connects TRBV30 to TRBJ1-2; a weak D match, TRBD1 (5 bases). Per the germline V gene, CDR1 is GTSNPN and CDR2 is SVGIG (reference sequence). This CDR3 region has 13 residues. V was shortened by 0 bases and J by 8 bases, with 13 bases between the two germline ends. CDR3 in amino acids: CAWSVTTVAGYTF. In DNA, the CDR3 is TGTGCCTGGAGTGTAACGACAGTGGCCGGCTACACCTTC.

V and J are TRBV6-5 and TRBJ1-1; D is uncertain. Per germline, CDR1 MNHEY and CDR2 SVGAGI. This CDR3 is built from 15 residues. V was trimmed by 5 bases and J by 4 bases, leaving 17 bases between them. DNA for the CDR3: TGTGCCAGCAGTAAGTCTTTAGTGGGGTCCACTGAAGCTTTCTTT. Its protein product is CASSKSLVGSTEAFF.

The count of this clone is one. The chain has TRBV7-9 and TRBJ1-1; no definite D call. Trimming took 5 bases from V and 3 from J, leaving 16 bases between them. From germline, CDR1 is SEHNR and CDR2 FQNEAQ (reference sequence). The CDR3 has 15 amino acids. DNA of the CDR3: TGTGCCAGCAGCCGGCAGATAGGGTGGGACACTGAAGCTTTCTTT. Its protein is CASSRQIGWDTEAFF.

The chain couples TRBV4-1 to TRBJ2-2, with TRBD1 identical over 11 bases. The germline gives CDR1 MGHRA, CDR2 YSYEKL. This CDR3 contains 15 residues. After removal of 4 bases from V and 4 bases from J, the junction contained 2 bases not matched to a gene. CDR3 nucleotides: TGCGCCAGCAGCCTGGGACAGGGGGTCACCGGGGAGCTGTTTTTT. As protein: CASSLGQGVTGELFF.